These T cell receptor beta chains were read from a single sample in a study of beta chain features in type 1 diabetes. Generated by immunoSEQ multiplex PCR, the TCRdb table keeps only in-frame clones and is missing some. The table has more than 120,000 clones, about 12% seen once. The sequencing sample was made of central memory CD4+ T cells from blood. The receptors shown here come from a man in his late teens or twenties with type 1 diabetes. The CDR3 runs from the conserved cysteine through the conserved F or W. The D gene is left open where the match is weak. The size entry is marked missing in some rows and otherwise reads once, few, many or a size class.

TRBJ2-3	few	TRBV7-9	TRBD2	CASSPRTSGRRDTQYF	TGTGCCAGCAGCCCGCGGACTAGCGGGCGCCGGGATACGCAGTATTTT
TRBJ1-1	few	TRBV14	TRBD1	CASSPITGARAGAFF	TGTGCCAGCAGCCCCATTACAGGGGCGCGGGCTGGGGCTTTCTTT
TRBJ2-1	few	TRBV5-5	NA	CASSLGVQVYNEQFF	TGTGCCAGCAGCTTGGGTGTGCAGGTTTACAATGAGCAGTTCTTC
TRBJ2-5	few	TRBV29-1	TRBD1	CSVGDSQKETQYF	TGCAGCGTTGGGGACAGCCAAAAAGAGACCCAGTACTTC
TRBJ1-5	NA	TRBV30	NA	CAWSGLTRQPQHF	TGTGCCTGGAGTGGACTCACACGTCAGCCCCAGCATTTT
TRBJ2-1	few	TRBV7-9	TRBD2	CASSLGRGGMNEQFF	TGTGCCAGCAGCTTAGGGAGGGGAGGGATGAATGAGCAGTTCTTC
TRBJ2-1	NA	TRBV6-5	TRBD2	CASSTSGGFYNEQFF	TGTGCCAGCAGTACTAGCGGGGGCTTCTACAATGAGCAGTTCTTC
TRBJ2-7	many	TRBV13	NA	CASSLVGGYEQYF	TGTGCCAGCAGCTTGGTGGGGGGCTACGAGCAGTACTTC
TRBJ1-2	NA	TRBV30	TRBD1	CAWSRGQEDYGYTF	TGTGCCTGGAGTCGGGGACAGGAAGACTATGGCTACACCTTC
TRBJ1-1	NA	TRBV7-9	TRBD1	CASSTRTGGGNTEAFF	TGTGCCAGCAGCACCCGGACAGGGGGCGGCAACACTGAAGCTTTCTTT
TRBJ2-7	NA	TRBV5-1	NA	CASSLTSSYEQYF	TGCGCCAGCAGCCTCACAAGCTCCTACGAGCAGTACTTC
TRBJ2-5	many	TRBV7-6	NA	CASSLAGQQETQYF	TGTGCCAGCAGCTTAGCCGGACAGCAAGAGACCCAGTACTTC
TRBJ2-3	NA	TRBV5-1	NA	CASSATDTQYF	TGCGCCAGCAGCGCCACAGATACGCAGTATTTT
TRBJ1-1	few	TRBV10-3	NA	CAISRENTEAFF	TGTGCCATCTCGAGAGAGAACACTGAAGCTTTCTTT
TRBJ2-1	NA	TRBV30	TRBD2	CAWNRGGSYNEQFF	TGTGCCTGGAACCGGGGGGGCTCCTACAATGAGCAGTTCTTC
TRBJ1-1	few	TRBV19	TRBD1	CASSAGQGLHEAFF	TGTGCCAGTAGCGCGGGACAGGGGCTTCATGAAGCTTTCTTT
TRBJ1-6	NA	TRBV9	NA	CASSEQGATGSPLHF	TGTGCCAGCAGCGAACAGGGCGCGACCGGTTCACCCCTCCACTTT
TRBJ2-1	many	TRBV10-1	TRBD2	CASSGARAGSSYNEQFF	TGCGCCAGCAGTGGGGCACGAGCGGGGAGCTCCTACAATGAGCAGTTCTTC
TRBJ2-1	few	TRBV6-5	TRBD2	CASRGGLAGNEQFF	TGTGCCAGCAGAGGGGGACTAGCGGGGAATGAGCAGTTCTTC
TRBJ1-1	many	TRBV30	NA	CAWSGVGMNTEAFF	TGTGCCTGGAGTGGAGTAGGGATGAACACTGAAGCTTTCTTT
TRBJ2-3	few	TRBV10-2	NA	CASSQPGRSTDTQYF	TGCGCCAGCAGCCAACCGGGACGAAGCACAGATACGCAGTATTTT
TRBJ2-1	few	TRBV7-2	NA	CASSFGRSSYNEQFF	TGTGCCAGCAGCTTTGGCAGGAGCTCCTACAATGAGCAGTTCTTC
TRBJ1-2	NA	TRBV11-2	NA	CASSLGGPVDDYGYTF	TGTGCCAGCAGCTTAGGGGGCCCGGTCGATGACTATGGCTACACCTTC
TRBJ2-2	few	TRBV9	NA	CASRQAGLAGELFF	TGTGCCAGCAGACAGGCCGGCTTGGCCGGGGAGCTGTTTTTT
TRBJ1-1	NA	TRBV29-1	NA	CSVEGVAGADTEAFF	TGCAGCGTCGAAGGGGTCGCAGGGGCGGACACTGAAGCTTTCTTT
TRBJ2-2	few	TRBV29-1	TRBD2	CSVRERGSVTGELFF	TGCAGCGTTCGTGAGCGGGGCTCGGTCACCGGGGAGCTGTTTTTT
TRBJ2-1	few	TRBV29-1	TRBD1	CSALGQVYNEQFF	TGCAGCGCCCTCGGACAGGTTTACAATGAGCAGTTCTTC
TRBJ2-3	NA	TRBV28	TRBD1	CASSFVRGQGVDTQYF	TGTGCCAGCAGTTTTGTTCGGGGACAGGGGGTAGATACGCAGTATTTT
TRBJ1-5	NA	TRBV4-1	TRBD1	CASSQTGDYQPQHF	TGCGCCAGCAGCCAGACAGGGGATTATCAGCCCCAGCATTTT
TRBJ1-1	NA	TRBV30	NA	CASLFRENTEAFF	TGTGCCTCTCTTTTTAGGGAGAACACTGAAGCTTTCTTT
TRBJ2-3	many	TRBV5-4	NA	CASSSQGTDTQYF	TGTGCCAGCAGCTCTCAGGGAACAGATACGCAGTATTTT
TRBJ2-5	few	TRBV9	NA	CASSVGKEALGETQYF	TGTGCCAGCAGCGTTGGGAAGGAGGCTCTGGGGGAGACCCAGTACTTC